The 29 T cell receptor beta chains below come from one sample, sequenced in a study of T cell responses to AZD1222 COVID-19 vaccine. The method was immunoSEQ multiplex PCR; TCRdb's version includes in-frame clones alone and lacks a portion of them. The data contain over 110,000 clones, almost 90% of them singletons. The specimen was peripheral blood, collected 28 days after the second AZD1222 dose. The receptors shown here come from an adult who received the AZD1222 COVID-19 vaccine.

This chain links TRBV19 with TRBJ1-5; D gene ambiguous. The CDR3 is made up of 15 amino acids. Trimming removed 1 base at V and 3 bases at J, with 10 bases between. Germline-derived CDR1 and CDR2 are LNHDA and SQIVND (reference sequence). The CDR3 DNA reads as TGTGCCAGTAGTATAGCCGCCAGATACAATCAGCCCCAGCATTTT. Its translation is CASSIAARYNQPQHF.

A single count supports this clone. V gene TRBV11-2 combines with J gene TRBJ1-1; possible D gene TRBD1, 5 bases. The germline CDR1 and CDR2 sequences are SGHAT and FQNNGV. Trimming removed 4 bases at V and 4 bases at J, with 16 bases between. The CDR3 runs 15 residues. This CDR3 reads CASSSRDRGITEAFF. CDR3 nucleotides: TGTGCCAGCAGCTCCCGTGACCGGGGCATCACTGAAGCTTTCTTT.

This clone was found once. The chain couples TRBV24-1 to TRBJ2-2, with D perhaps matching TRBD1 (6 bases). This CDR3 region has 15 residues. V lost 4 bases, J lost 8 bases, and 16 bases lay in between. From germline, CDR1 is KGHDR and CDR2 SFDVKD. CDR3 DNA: TGTGCCACCAGTGAAACCGGACAGAGAGCAGGGGAGCTGTTTTTT. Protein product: CATSETGQRAGELFF.

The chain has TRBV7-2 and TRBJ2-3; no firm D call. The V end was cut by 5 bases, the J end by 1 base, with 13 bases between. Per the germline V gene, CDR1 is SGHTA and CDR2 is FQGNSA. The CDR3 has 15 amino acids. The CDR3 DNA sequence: TGTGCCAGCAGCATGACCGAACACCGCACAGATACGCAGTATTTT. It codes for CASSMTEHRTDTQYF.

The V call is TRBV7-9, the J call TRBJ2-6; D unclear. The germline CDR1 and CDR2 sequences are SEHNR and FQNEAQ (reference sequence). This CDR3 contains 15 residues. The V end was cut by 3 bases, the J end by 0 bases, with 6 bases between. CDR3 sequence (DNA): TGTGCCAGCAGCTTTGCCAGCTCTGGGGCCAACGTCCTGACTTTC. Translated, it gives CASSFASSGANVLTF.

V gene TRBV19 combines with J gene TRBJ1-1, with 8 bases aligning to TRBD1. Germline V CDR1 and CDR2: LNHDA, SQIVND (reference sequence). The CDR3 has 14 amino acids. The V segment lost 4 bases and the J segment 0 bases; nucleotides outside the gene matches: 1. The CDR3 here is CASSKDRVNTEAFF. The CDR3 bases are TGTGCCAGTAGTAAGGACAGGGTGAACACTGAAGCTTTCTTT.

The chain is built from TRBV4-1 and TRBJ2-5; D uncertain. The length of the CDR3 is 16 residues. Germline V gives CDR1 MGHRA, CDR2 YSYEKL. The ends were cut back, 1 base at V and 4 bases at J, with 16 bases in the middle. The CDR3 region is CASSQARLPLGETQYF. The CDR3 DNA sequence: TGCGCCAGCAGCCAAGCGCGTCTTCCTTTGGGAGAGACCCAGTACTTC.

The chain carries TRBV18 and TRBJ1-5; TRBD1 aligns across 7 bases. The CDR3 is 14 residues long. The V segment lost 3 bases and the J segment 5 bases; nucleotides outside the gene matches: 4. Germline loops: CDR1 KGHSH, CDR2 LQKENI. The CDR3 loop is CASSPQGGDQPQHF. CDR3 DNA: TGTGCCAGCTCACCTCAAGGGGGCGATCAGCCCCAGCATTTT.

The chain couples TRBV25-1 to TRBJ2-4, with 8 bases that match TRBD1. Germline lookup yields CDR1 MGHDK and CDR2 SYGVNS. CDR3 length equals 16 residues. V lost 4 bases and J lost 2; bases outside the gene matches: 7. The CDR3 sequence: CASSAQGAGSKNIQYF. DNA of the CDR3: TGTGCCAGCAGTGCGCAGGGGGCCGGGTCCAAAAACATTCAGTACTTC.

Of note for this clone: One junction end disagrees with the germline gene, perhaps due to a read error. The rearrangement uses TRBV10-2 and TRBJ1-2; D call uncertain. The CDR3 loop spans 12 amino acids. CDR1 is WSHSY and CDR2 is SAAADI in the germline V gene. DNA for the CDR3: TGCGCCGGCAGTGAGTACAGATATGGCTACACCTTC. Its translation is CAGSEYRYGYTF.

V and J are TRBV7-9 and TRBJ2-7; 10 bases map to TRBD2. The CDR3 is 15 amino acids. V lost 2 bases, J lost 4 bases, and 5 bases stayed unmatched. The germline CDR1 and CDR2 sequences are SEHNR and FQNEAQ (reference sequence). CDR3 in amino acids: CASSLQAGGPYEQYF. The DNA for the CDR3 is TGTGCCAGCAGCTTACAAGCGGGAGGGCCATACGAGCAGTACTTC.

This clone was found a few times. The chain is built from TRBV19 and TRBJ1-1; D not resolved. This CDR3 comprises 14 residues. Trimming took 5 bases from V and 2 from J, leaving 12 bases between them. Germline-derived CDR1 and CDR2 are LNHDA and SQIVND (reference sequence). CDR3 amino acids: CASSQRTVNTEAFF. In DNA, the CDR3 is TGTGCCAGTAGTCAGAGGACGGTAAACACTGAAGCTTTCTTT.

The CDR3 DNA is TGCAGTGCTATTGAGTCCCCTCATAATTCACCCCTCCACTTT. This encodes CSAIESPHNSPLHF. The chain is built from TRBV20-1 and TRBJ1-6, with D unclear. Per the germline V gene, CDR1 is DFQATT and CDR2 is SNEGSKA (reference sequence). Deletions cut 4 bases from V and 5 bases from J, with 12 bases between. The CDR3 totals 14 residues.

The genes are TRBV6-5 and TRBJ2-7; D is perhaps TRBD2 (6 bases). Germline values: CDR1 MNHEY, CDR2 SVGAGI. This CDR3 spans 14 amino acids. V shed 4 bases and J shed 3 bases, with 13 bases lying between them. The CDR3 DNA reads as TGTGCCAGCAGTTTGGGGACTCGGAACTACGAGCAGTACGTC. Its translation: CASSLGTRNYEQYV.

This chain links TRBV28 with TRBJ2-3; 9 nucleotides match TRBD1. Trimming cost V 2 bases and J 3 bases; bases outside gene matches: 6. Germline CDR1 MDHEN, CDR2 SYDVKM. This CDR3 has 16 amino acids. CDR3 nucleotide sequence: TGTGCCAGCAGTTTAGAGGGACAGGGAATAACAGATACGCAGTATTTT. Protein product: CASSLEGQGITDTQYF.

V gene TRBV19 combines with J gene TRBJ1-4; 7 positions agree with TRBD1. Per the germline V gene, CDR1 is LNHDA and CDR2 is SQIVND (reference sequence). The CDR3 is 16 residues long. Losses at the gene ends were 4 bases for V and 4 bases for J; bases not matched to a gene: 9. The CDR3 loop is CASSTGRTGGNEKLFF. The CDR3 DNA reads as TGTGCCAGTAGTACGGGTCGGACAGGAGGTAATGAAAAACTGTTTTTT.

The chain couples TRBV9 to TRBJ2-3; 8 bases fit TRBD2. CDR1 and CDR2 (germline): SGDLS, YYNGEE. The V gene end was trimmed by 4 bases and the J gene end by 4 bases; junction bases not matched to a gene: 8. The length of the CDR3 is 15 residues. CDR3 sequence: CASSSSSGLADTQYF. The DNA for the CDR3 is TGTGCCAGCAGCTCTTCTAGCGGGCTCGCAGATACGCAGTATTTT.

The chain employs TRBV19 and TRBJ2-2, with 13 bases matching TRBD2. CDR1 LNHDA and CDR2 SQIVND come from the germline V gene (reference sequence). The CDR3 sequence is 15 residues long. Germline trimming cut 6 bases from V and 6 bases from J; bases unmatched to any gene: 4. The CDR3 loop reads CASSRTSGSPGELFF. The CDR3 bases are TGTGCCAGTAGCCGGACTAGCGGGAGCCCCGGGGAGCTGTTTTTT.

CDR3 coding DNA: TGTGCCAGCAGCTCCGGACAGGGAGTCGTTAGCACTGAAGCTTTCTTT. This sequence encodes CASSSGQGVVSTEAFF. The J gene is TRBJ1-1, the V gene TRBV7-9; 8 bases agree with TRBD1. This CDR3 is built from 16 residues. J was trimmed by 4 bases and V by 4 bases; bases with no gene match: 11. Germline V gives CDR1 SEHNR, CDR2 FQNEAQ (reference sequence).

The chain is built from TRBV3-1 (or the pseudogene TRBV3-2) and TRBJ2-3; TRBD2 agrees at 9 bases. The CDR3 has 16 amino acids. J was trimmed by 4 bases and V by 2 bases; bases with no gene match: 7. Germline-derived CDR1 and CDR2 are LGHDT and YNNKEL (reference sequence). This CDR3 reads CASSQNPGLASDTQYF. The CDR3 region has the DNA TGTGCCAGCAGCCAAAATCCGGGACTAGCTTCAGATACGCAGTATTTT.

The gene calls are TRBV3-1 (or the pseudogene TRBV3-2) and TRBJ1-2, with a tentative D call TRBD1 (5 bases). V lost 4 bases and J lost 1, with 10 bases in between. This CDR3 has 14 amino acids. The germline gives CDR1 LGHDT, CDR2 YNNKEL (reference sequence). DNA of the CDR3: TGTGCCAGCAGCCGTGGACACGTTAACTATGGCTACACCTTC. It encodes CASSRGHVNYGYTF.

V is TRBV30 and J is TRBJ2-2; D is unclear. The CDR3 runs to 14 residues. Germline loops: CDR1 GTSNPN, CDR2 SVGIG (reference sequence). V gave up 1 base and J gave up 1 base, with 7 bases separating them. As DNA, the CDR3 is TGTGCCTGGAGTGGAGAGCGGAACACCGGGGAGCTGTTTTTT. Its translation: CAWSGERNTGELFF.

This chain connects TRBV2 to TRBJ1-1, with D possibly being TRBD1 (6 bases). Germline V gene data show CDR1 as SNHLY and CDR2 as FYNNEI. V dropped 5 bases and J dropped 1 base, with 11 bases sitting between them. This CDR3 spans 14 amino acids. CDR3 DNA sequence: TGTGCCAGCAGTACCGACAGGAGGAACACTGAAGCTTTCTTT. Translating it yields CASSTDRRNTEAFF. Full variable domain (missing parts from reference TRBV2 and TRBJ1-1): EPEVTQTPSHQVTQMGQEVILRCVPISNHLYFYWYRQILGQKVEFLVSFYNNEISEKSEIFDDQFSVERPDGSNFTLKIRSTKLEDSAMYFCASSTDRRNTEAFFGQGTRLTVV.

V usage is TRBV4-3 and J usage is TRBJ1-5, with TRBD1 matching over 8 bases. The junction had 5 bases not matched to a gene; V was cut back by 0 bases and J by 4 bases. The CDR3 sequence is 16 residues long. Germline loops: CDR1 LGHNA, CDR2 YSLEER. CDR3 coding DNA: TGCGCCAGCAGCCAAGAGGCACAGGGGGTTAATCAGCCCCAGCATTTT. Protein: CASSQEAQGVNQPQHF.

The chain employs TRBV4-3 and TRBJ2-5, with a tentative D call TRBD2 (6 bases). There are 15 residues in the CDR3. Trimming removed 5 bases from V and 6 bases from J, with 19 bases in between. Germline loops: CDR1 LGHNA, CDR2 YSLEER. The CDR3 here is CASSSEVGGKKTQYF. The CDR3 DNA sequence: TGCGCCAGCAGCTCAGAGGTCGGCGGGAAGAAGACCCAGTACTTC.

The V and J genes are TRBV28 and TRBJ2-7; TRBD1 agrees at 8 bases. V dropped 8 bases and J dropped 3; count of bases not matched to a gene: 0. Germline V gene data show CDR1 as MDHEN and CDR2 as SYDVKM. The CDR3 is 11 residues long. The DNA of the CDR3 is TGTGCCAGCGGGACAGGCTACGAGCAGTACGTC. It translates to CASGTGYEQYV.

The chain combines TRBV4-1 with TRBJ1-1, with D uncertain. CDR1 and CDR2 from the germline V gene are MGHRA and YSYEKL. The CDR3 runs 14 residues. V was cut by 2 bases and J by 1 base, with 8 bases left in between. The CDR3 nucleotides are TGCGCCAGCAGCCAAAGGGAGGCGAACACTGAAGCTTTCTTT. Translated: CASSQREANTEAFF.

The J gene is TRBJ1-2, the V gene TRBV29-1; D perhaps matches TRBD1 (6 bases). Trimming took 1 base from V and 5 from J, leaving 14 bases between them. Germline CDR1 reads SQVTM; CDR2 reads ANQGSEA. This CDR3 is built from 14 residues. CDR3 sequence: CSVEGGHNLYGYTF. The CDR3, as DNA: TGCAGCGTTGAAGGGGGACACAACCTTTATGGCTACACCTTC.

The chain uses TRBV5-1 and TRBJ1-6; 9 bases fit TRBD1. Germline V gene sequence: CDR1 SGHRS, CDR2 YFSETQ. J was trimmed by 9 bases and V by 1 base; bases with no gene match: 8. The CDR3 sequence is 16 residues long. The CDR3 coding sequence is TGCGCCAGCAGCTTGACAGGGGGCGTTGATGGTTCACCCCTCCACTTT. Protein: CASSLTGGVDGSPLHF.